The source of this T cell receptor (beta chain) is a study of T cell responses to AZD1222 COVID-19 vaccine. Findings and caveats of the study: Repertoires were obtained solely post-peak T cell response.

The V and J ends lost 1 base and 1 base respectively, with 8 bases between them. CDR1 and CDR2 (germline): LNHDA, SQIVND (reference sequence). This CDR3 comprises 15 residues. The assay was immunoSEQ multiplex PCR, and TCRdb's table has in-frame clones only and misses some. The sample records 60,000 to 75,000 clones, 89% being singletons. Notes on this clone: What it binds is unknown.

The receptor's source is an adult who received the AZD1222 COVID-19 vaccine. The chain is built from TRBV19 and TRBJ1-5; D gene uncertain. The sequences come from peripheral blood, collected 28 days after the second AZD1222 dose. CDR3 protein: CASSIGGGSNQPQHF. Written as DNA, the CDR3 is TGTGCCAGTAGTATAGGGGGTGGAAGCAATCAGCCCCAGCATTTT.